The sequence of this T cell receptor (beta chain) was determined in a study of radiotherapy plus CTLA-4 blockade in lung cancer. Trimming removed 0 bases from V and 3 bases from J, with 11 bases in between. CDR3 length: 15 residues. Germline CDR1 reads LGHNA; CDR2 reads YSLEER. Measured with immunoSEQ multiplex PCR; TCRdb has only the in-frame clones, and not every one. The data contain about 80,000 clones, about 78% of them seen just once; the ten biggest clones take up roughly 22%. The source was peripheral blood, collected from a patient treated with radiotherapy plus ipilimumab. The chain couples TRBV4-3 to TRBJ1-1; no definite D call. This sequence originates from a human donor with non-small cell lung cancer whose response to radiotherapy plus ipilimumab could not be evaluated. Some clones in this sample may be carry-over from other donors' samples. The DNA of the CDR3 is TGCGCCAGCAGCCAAGAGGAGCTCATCTACACTGAAGCTTTCTTT. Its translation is CASSQEELIYTEAFF.